Presented here are 18 T cell receptor beta chains from one specimen sequenced in a study of blood T cell repertoires in COVID-19. The table came from immunoSEQ multiplex PCR; TCRdb's copy has only in-frame clones and leaves some out. The sample yields 220,000 or so clones, 70% to 90% seen once. What was sequenced was PBMCs or T cells enriched from blood (not recorded which). The receptors were gathered from a woman between 50 and 59 years old with acute COVID-19.

This clone turned up a few times. This chain joins TRBV3-1 (or the pseudogene TRBV3-2) and TRBJ2-7; maybe TRBD2 (5 bases). CDR1 is LGHDT, CDR2 YNNKEL, per germline (reference sequence). CDR3 length: 13 amino acids. V lost 6 bases and J 0 bases, leaving 9 bases between the germline ends. The CDR3 DNA reads TGTGCCAGCAGTCCCGGGAACTCCTACGAGCAGTACTTC. It translates to CASSPGNSYEQYF.

The V and J genes are TRBV5-4 and TRBJ2-3; D is unresolved. Trimming cost V 0 bases and J 1 base, with 6 bases left between them. From germline, CDR1 is SGHNT and CDR2 YYREEE (reference sequence). This CDR3 region has 14 residues. CDR3 DNA sequence: TGTGCCAGCAGCTTGGCCCCGGGCACAGATACGCAGTATTTT. The encoded protein is CASSLAPGTDTQYF.

The CDR3 protein is CASSQITRGTQYF. In nucleotides, the CDR3 is TGTGCCAGCAGTCAAATCACCCGGGGGACGCAGTATTTT. The chain has TRBV28 and TRBJ2-3; D perhaps matches TRBD2 (6 bases). Germline loops: CDR1 MDHEN, CDR2 SYDVKM. Trimming stripped 5 bases from V and 9 bases from J, with 15 bases between. There are 13 residues in the CDR3.

This chain joins TRBV6-4 and TRBJ2-7; D possibly corresponds to TRBD2 (6 bases). From germline, CDR1 is MRHNA and CDR2 SNTAGT. The V gene lost 5 bases and the J gene lost 1 base, with 15 bases spanning the gap. The CDR3 consists of 15 residues. The CDR3 protein is CASSKEGVGSYEQYF. CDR3 DNA sequence: TGTGCCAGCAGTAAGGAGGGAGTGGGTTCCTACGAGCAGTACTTC.

The gene calls are TRBV7-6 and TRBJ2-1; no definite D call. CDR3 length: 15 amino acids. V shed 4 bases and J shed 3 bases, with 13 bases lying between them. The germline CDR1 and CDR2 sequences are SGHVS and FNYEAQ. The CDR3 loop reads CASSSSGTGYNEQFF. As DNA, the CDR3 is TGTGCCAGCAGCTCCTCCGGTACGGGCTACAATGAGCAGTTCTTC.

The chain has TRBV6-2 or TRBV6-3 and TRBJ2-3; 8 bases align to TRBD2. J was trimmed by 4 bases and V by 2 bases; bases with no gene match: 2. CDR1 and CDR2 from the germline V gene are MNHEY and SVGEGT. The CDR3 has 14 residues. This CDR3 reads CASSYGLAADTQYF. The CDR3 nucleotides are TGTGCCAGCAGTTACGGACTAGCCGCAGATACGCAGTATTTT.

About this clone itself: The junction differs from germline at one of its ends, possibly a read error. The V gene is TRBV7-7, the J gene TRBJ2-2; TRBD2 aligns across 10 bases. There are 15 residues in the CDR3. The germline V gene encodes CDR1 SSHAT and CDR2 FNYEAQ (reference sequence). CDR3 loop: CASSLRLAGTGELFF. The CDR3 DNA sequence: TGTGCTAGCAGCTTAAGACTAGCGGGCACCGGGGAGCTGTTTTTT.

The V call is TRBV19, the J call TRBJ2-3; TRBD2 aligns across 10 bases. The germline CDR1 and CDR2 sequences are LNHDA and SQIVND (reference sequence). The CDR3 sequence is 16 residues long. After removal of 3 bases from V and 6 bases from J, the junction contained 9 bases not matched to a gene. CDR3 in amino acids: CASSINPSGSWDTQYF. DNA of the CDR3: TGTGCCAGTAGTATCAATCCTAGCGGGAGCTGGGATACGCAGTATTTT.

DNA for the CDR3: TGTGCCACCAGCAGAGCTAGCAGGGGGCTCTACAATGAGCAGTTCTTC. Residues: CATSRASRGLYNEQFF. The J gene is TRBJ2-1, the V gene TRBV15; 8 positions agree with TRBD1. Germline loops: CDR1 LNHNV, CDR2 YYDKDF (reference sequence). The CDR3 contains 16 residues. J gave up 3 bases and V 1 base, and 5 bases lay outside the gene matches.

The chain joins TRBV5-4 to TRBJ1-2; 7 positions match TRBD1. This CDR3 spans 15 amino acids. The germline CDR1 and CDR2 sequences are SGHNT and YYREEE (reference sequence). After removal of 9 bases from V and 2 bases from J, the junction contained 13 bases not matched to a gene. The CDR3 region has the DNA TGTGCCACCACACGGGGGGGGACAGACAACTATGGCTACACCTTC. Encoded protein: CATTRGGTDNYGYTF.

V is TRBV28 and J is TRBJ2-1, with TRBD2 matching over 14 bases. Germline loops: CDR1 MDHEN, CDR2 SYDVKM. After removal of 10 bases from V and 2 bases from J, the junction contained 7 bases not matched to a gene. This CDR3 has 16 residues. This CDR3 reads CATGLAGVRTYNEQFF. The CDR3, as DNA: TGTGCCACGGGACTAGCGGGAGTACGCACCTACAATGAGCAGTTCTTC.

This chain uses TRBV4-1 with TRBJ2-1; 14 nucleotides agree with TRBD2. With V trimmed by 1 base and J by 4 bases, 6 bases remained unmatched. Per the germline V gene, CDR1 is MGHRA and CDR2 is YSYEKL. This CDR3 has 18 amino acids. The CDR3 DNA is TGCGCCAGCAGCCAAGCCGGGACTAGCGGGAGAGGATACAATGAGCAGTTCTTC. Translation: CASSQAGTSGRGYNEQFF.

The V and J genes are TRBV19 and TRBJ1-5; possibly TRBD1 for D (6 bases). The CDR3 is made up of 16 amino acids. V dropped 4 bases and J dropped 2 bases, with 15 bases sitting between them. Germline lookup yields CDR1 LNHDA and CDR2 SQIVND (reference sequence). The CDR3 nucleotides are TGTGCCAGTAGTACCCTCCAGGGGACGGGCAATCAGCCCCAGCATTTT. This sequence encodes CASSTLQGTGNQPQHF.

The J gene is TRBJ1-2, the V gene TRBV5-1; 11 bases map to TRBD1. The V gene end was trimmed by 4 bases and the J gene end by 8 bases; junction bases not matched to a gene: 7. This CDR3 has 14 residues. Germline V gives CDR1 SGHRS, CDR2 YFSETQ. In DNA, the CDR3 is TGCGCCAGCAGCCTCGGACAGGGGGCTACAGGCTACACCTTC. Translation: CASSLGQGATGYTF.

The V and J genes are TRBV5-1 and TRBJ1-1; 9 bases fit TRBD1. V dropped 4 bases and J dropped 2; count of bases not matched to a gene: 12. The CDR3 extends over 17 amino acids. From germline, CDR1 is SGHRS and CDR2 YFSETQ. The DNA of the CDR3 is TGCGCCAGCAGCGCGGGACAGGGCTGGAGCCTTAACACTGAAGCTTTCTTT. Its translation: CASSAGQGWSLNTEAFF.

V gene TRBV2 combines with J gene TRBJ2-5, with D tentatively TRBD1 (6 bases). The length of the CDR3 is 14 residues. Germline assignment: CDR1 SNHLY and CDR2 FYNNEI. The germline V and J ends were trimmed by 2 bases and 4 bases, with 11 bases remaining between them. CDR3 nucleotides: TGTGCCAGCAGTGAACACAGGGTGAGAGAGACCCAGTACTTC. Translating gives CASSEHRVRETQYF.

The chain combines TRBV18 with TRBJ2-7, with TRBD1 identical over 7 bases. The J segment lost 5 bases and the V segment lost 6 bases, leaving 7 bases of the junction unmatched. This CDR3 is built from 13 residues. In germline, CDR1 is KGHSH, CDR2 LQKENI. The CDR3 DNA reads as TGTGCCAGCTCGACTGACAGGGTCCACGAGCAGTACTTC. As protein: CASSTDRVHEQYF.

The chain links TRBV6-2 or TRBV6-3 to TRBJ2-7; TRBD2 agrees at 9 bases. CDR1 and CDR2 from the germline V gene are MNHEY and SVGEGT. This CDR3 spans 16 amino acids. V trimming: 4 bases; J trimming: 2 bases; junction bases outside the gene matches: 9. The CDR3 here is CASSSISRGRAYEQYF. The CDR3 region has the DNA TGTGCCAGCAGTTCTATTTCCCGCGGGAGGGCCTACGAGCAGTACTTC.